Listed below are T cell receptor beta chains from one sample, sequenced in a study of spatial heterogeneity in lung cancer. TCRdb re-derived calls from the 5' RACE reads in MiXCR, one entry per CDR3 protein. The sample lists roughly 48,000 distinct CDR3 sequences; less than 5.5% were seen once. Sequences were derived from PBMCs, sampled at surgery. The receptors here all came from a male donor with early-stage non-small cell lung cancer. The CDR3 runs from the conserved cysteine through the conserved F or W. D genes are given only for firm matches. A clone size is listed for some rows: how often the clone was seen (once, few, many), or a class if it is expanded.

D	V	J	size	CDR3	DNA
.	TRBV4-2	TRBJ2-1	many	CASSQSRLGGPYNEQFF	TGTGCCAGCAGCCAATCGCGACTTGGCGGGCCTTACAATGAGCAGTTCTTC
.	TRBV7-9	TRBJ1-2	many	CASSLEIGGRGYTF	TGTGCCAGCAGCTTAGAGATCGGGGGCCGCGGCTACACCTTC
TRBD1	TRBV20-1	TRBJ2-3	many	CSARDPGQGGDTQYF	TGCAGTGCTAGAGACCCAGGACAGGGTGGAGATACGCAGTATTTT
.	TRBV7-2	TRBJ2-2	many	CARPLLRRGESKNGELFF	TGTGCCAGACCCCTCCTTAGGCGGGGAGAGTCGAAAAACGGGGAGCTGTTTTTT
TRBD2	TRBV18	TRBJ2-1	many	CASSPKWLAGSDEQFF	TGTGCCAGCTCACCCAAGTGGCTAGCGGGAAGCGATGAGCAGTTCTTC
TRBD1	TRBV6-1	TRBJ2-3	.	CASGRDRVTDTQYF	TGTGCCAGCGGCCGGGACAGGGTCACAGATACGCAGTATTTT
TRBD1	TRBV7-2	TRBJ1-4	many	CASSLVSGGSEKLFF	TGTGCCAGCAGCTTGGTATCAGGGGGCAGTGAAAAACTGTTTTTT
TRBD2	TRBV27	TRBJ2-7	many	CASSWTSPHQKVTYEQYF	TGTGCCAGCAGTTGGACTAGCCCCCACCAGAAGGTGACCTACGAGCAGTACTTC
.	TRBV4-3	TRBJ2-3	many	CASSRPGEGTQYF	TGCGCCAGCAGCCGCCCGGGGGAAGGTACGCAGTATTTT
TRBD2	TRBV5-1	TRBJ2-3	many	CASSLGTSGTDTQYF	TGCGCCAGCAGCTTGGGAACTAGCGGCACAGATACGCAGTATTTT
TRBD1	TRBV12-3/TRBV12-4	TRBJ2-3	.	CASSLGGQNSQYF	TGTGCCAGCAGTTTAGGGGGACAGAACTCACAGTATTTT
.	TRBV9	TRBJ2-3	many	CASSVQSGSTDTQYF	TGTGCCAGCAGCGTACAGTCGGGGAGCACAGATACGCAGTATTTT
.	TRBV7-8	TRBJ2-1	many	CASSGRPFYNEQFF	TGTGCCAGCAGCGGGAGGCCCTTTTACAATGAGCAGTTCTTC
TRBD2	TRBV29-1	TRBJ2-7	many	CSVELLAGGEQYF	TGCAGCGTTGAGCTGCTAGCGGGAGGCGAGCAGTACTTC
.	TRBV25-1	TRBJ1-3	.	CASSDGGISGNTIYF	TGTGCCAGCAGTGATGGGGGGATATCTGGAAACACCATATATTTT
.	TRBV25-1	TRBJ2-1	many	CASSESMLYNEQFF	TGTGCCAGCAGTGAAAGTATGCTCTACAATGAGCAGTTCTTC
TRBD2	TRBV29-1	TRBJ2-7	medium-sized	CSVESSGREAYEQYF	TGCAGCGTGGAATCTAGCGGGAGGGAGGCCTACGAGCAGTACTTC
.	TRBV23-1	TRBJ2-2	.	CASRPPPRNGELFF	TGCGCCAGCAGGCCCCCCCCCCGTAACGGGGAGCTGTTTTTT
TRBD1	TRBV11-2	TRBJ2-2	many	CASSHRGQGSGELFF	TGTGCCAGCAGCCACCGGGGACAGGGGTCCGGGGAGCTGTTTTTT
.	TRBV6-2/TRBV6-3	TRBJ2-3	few	CASSYPTRSVSNTQYF	TGTGCCAGCAGTTACCCGACCCGGTCCGTTAGTAATACGCAGTATTTT
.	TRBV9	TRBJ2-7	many	CASSVAPGTYEQYF	TGTGCCAGCAGCGTAGCTCCAGGTACCTACGAGCAGTACTTC
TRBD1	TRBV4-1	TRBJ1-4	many	CASSQYLPGTGGRSEKLFF	TGCGCCAGCAGCCAATATCTCCCCGGGACAGGGGGCAGATCTGAAAAACTGTTTTTT
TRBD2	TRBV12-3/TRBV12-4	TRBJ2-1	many	CASSFASGTDNEQFF	TGTGCCAGCAGTTTTGCTAGCGGGACCGACAATGAGCAGTTCTTC
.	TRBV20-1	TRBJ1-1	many	CSARAGHTLPEAFF	TGCAGTGCTAGAGCGGGACATACACTCCCGGAAGCTTTCTTT
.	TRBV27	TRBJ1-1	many	CASSHGGAEAFF	TGTGCCAGCAGTCACGGTGGCGCTGAAGCTTTCTTT
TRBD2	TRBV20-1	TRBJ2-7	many	CSARKEVAGAEQYF	TGCAGTGCCCGAAAGGAGGTAGCGGGAGCCGAGCAGTACTTC
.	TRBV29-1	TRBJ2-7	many	CSVEIPGSSYEQYF	TGCAGCGTTGAAATTCCCGGGAGCTCCTACGAGCAGTACTTC
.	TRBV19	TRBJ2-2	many	CASSTSQNTGELFF	TGTGCCAGTAGTACATCGCAAAACACCGGGGAGCTGTTTTTT
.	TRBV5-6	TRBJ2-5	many	CASSLGGRETQYF	TGTGCCAGCAGCTTAGGGGGGCGAGAGACCCAGTACTTC
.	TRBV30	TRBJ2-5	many	CAWSLKQGRQETQYF	TGTGCCTGGAGTTTGAAGCAGGGGCGCCAAGAGACCCAGTACTTC
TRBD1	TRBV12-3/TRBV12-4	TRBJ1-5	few	CASSTGQGGPNQPQHF	TGTGCCAGCAGTACGGGACAGGGGGGGCCCAATCAGCCCCAGCATTTT
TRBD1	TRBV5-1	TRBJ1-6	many	CASSLATGGRNSPLHF	TGCGCCAGCAGCTTGGCGACAGGGGGTCGAAATTCACCCCTCCACTTT
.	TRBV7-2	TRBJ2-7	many	CASSSSQSYEQYF	TGTGCCAGCAGCTCCTCACAAAGCTACGAGCAGTACTTC
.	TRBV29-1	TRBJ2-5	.	CSVDGEIEETQYF	TGCAGCGTTGACGGCGAAATCGAGGAGACCCAGTACTTC
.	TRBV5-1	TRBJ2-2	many	CASSLGSASNTGELFF	TGCGCCAGCAGCTTGGGCTCTGCTTCGAACACCGGGGAGCTGTTTTTT
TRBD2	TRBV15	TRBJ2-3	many	CATSPAGGAPDTQYF	TGTGCCACCAGCCCCGCGGGAGGGGCCCCAGATACGCAGTATTTT
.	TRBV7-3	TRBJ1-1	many	CASSLGGLAEAFF	TGTGCCAGCAGCTTAGGAGGGCTGGCTGAAGCTTTCTTT
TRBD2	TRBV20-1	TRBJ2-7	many	CSARDLGTSGRGRYEQYF	TGCAGTGCTAGAGATCTGGGGACTAGCGGGAGGGGAAGGTACGAGCAGTACTTC
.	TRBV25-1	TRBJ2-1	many	CASSEYLGSYNEQFF	TGTGCCAGCAGTGAATACCTGGGATCCTACAATGAGCAGTTCTTC
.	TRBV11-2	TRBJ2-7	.	CASSSASGSQGPYEQYF	TGTGCCAGCAGCTCCGCCAGTGGGAGTCAGGGGCCCTACGAGCAGTACTTC
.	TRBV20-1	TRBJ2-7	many	CSARGLSSYEQYF	TGCAGTGCTAGAGGACTAAGCTCCTACGAGCAGTACTTC
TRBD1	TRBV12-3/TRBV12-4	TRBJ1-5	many	CASSSRQGSNQPQHF	TGTGCCAGCAGTTCCCGACAGGGTAGCAATCAGCCCCAGCATTTT
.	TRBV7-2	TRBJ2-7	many	CASTVGLTRTYEQYF	TGTGCCAGCACCGTAGGCCTAACCCGCACCTACGAGCAGTACTTC
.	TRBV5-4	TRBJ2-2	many	CASKVGYLNTGELFF	TGTGCCAGCAAGGTCGGCTATTTGAACACCGGGGAGCTGTTTTTT
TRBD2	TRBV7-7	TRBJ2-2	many	CASGPGTSGTGELFF	TGTGCCAGCGGTCCCGGGACTAGCGGGACCGGGGAGCTGTTTTTT
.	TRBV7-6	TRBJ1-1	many	CASSLEGDLPGTEAFF	TGTGCCAGCAGCCTAGAGGGGGATCTACCTGGGACTGAAGCTTTCTTT
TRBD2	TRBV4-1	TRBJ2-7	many	CASSPGLAGRGDEQYF	TGCGCCAGCAGCCCGGGACTAGCGGGGCGAGGCGACGAGCAGTACTTC
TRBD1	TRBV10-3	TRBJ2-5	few	CAISELGHRGRWEETQYF	TGTGCCATCAGTGAGTTGGGACACAGGGGGCGATGGGAAGAGACCCAGTACTTC
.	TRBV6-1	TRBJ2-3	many	CASSEGAYTDTQYF	TGTGCCAGCAGTGAAGGGGCATACACAGATACGCAGTATTTT